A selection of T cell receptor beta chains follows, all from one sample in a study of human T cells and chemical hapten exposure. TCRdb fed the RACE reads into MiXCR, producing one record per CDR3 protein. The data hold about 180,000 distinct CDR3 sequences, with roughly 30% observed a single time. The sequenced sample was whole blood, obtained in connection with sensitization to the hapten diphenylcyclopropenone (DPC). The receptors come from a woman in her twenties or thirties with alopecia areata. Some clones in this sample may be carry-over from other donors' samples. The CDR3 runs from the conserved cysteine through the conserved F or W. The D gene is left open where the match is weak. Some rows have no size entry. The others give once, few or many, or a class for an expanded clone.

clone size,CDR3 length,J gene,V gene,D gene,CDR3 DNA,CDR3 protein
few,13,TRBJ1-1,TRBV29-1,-,TGCAGCGTTGCAAACCAAGGCGGGACTGAAGCTTTCTTT,CSVANQGGTEAFF
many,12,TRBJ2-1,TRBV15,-,TGTGCCACCAGCAGAGGGTACAATGAGCAGTTCTTC,CATSRGYNEQFF
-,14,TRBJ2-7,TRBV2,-,TGTGCCAGCAGTGTACGGCTGGATTCCTACGAGCAGTACTTC,CASSVRLDSYEQYF
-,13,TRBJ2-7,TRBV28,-,TGTGCCAGTAAAGGGTCCTCCTCCTACGAGAAGTACTTC,CASKGSSSYEKYF
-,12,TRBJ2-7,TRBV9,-,TGTGCCAGCAGCGTAGTATCCTACGAGCAGTACTTC,CASSVVSYEQYF
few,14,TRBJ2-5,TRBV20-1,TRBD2,TGCAGTGCTTCCCAACTAGCGGGGCGCGAGACCCAGTACTTC,CSASQLAGRETQYF
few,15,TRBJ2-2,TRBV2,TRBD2,TGTGCCAGCAGTCCGGGGACTAGTCGGTCCGGGGAGCTGTTTTTT,CASSPGTSRSGELFF
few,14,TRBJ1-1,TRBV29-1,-,TGCAGCGTAGGCTATGGGGGCTTGAACACTGAAGCTTTCTTT,CSVGYGGLNTEAFF
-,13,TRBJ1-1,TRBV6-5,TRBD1,TGTGCCAGCAGTTCGGACAGGAGAAATGAAGCTTTCTTT,CASSSDRRNEAFF
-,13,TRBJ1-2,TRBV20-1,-,TGCAGTGCTCCGAGGGAGTCTAACTATGGCTACACCTTC,CSAPRESNYGYTF
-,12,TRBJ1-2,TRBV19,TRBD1,TGTGCCAGTAGTCTTCAGGGGGATGGCTACACCTTC,CASSLQGDGYTF
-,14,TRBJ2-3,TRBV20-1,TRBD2,TGCAGTGCAAGACTAGCGGGAGGGGAAGATACGCAGTATTTT,CSARLAGGEDTQYF
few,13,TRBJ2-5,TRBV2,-,TGTGCCAGCAGTGCGGCGACTCAAGAGACCCAGTACTTC,CASSAATQETQYF
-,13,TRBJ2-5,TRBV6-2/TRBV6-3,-,TGTGCCAGCAGTACCCCGGCCGGAGAGACCCAGTACTTC,CASSTPAGETQYF
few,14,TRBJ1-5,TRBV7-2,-,TGTGCCAGCAGCGAACGACTGACGGTACAGCCCCAGCATTTT,CASSERLTVQPQHF
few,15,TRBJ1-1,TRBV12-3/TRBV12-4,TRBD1,TGTGCCAGCAGCTACAGGGGGCGGTTACGCACTGAAGCTTTCTTT,CASSYRGRLRTEAFF
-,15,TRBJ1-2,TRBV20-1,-,TGCAGTGCTAGAGATCAAAGTACAGGGAACTATGGCTACACCTTC,CSARDQSTGNYGYTF
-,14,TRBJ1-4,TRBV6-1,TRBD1,TGTGCCAGCAGTGAAGGGACAGGGGCTGGAAAACTGTTTTTT,CASSEGTGAGKLFF
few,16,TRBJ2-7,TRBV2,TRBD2,TGTGCCAGCCGATGGGCGGCTAGCGGAGGACCCTACGAGCAGTACTTC,CASRWAASGGPYEQYF
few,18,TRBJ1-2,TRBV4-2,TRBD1,TGTGCCAGCAGCCAACAGGGACAGGGTTTCCGAGCTAACTATGGCTACACCTTC,CASSQQGQGFRANYGYTF
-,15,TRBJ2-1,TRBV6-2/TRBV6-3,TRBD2,TGTGCCAGCACCCCCGCGGGACTACCCTACAATGAGCAGTTCTTC,CASTPAGLPYNEQFF
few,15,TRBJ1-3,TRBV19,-,TGTGCCAGTACGGCAGGGACCTTCTCTGGAAACACCATATATTTT,CASTAGTFSGNTIYF
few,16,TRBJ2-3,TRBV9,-,TGTGCCAGCAGCACCCACGCGGACAGCGTCACAGATACGCAGTATTTT,CASSTHADSVTDTQYF
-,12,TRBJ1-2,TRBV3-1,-,TGTGCCAGCAGCCAAGTAGGGGATGGCTACACCTTC,CASSQVGDGYTF
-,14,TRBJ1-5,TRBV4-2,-,TGTGCCAGCAGCCAAGAGTGGGGGGATCAGCCCCAGCATTTT,CASSQEWGDQPQHF
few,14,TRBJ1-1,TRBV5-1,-,TGTGCCAGCAGCTTGGATAATTCCTTTTCTGAAGCTTTCTTT,CASSLDNSFSEAFF
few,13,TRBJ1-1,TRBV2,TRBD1,TGTGCCAACAGGGGGACAGAGAACACTGAAGCTTTCTTT,CANRGTENTEAFF
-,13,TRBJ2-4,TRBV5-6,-,TGTGCCAGCAGTGTGGAGGTCGGGACAAGGGAGTACTTC,CASSVEVGTREYF
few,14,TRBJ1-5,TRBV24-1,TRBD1,TGTGCCACCAGTGACCCCCAGGGGGATCAGCCCCAGCATTTT,CATSDPQGDQPQHF
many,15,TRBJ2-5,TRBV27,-,TGTGCCAGCAGTTCAGGCTTTCTTGGGCGAGAGACCCAGTACTTC,CASSSGFLGRETQYF
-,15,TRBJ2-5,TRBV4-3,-,TGCGCCAGCAGCCGGGTTCGGGAGAGGCAAGAGACCCAGTACTTC,CASSRVRERQETQYF
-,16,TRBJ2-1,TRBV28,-,TGTGCCAGCAGTCCGCACATCGAGAGCTCCTACAATGAGCAGTTCTTC,CASSPHIESSYNEQFF
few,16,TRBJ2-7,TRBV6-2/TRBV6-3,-,TGTGCCAGCAGTCATCCCGGGACCAACACGCCCAGAGAGCAGTACTTC,CASSHPGTNTPREQYF
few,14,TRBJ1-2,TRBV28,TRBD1,TGTGCCAGCGGGCCAGGGGGTGAAAACTATGGCTACACCTTC,CASGPGGENYGYTF
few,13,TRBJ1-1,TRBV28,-,TGTGCCAGCACCGTCGGGGTTTCAACTGAAGCTTTCTTT,CASTVGVSTEAFF
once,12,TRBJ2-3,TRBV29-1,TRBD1,TGCAGCGTTTACAGGGGAACAGATACGCAGTATTTT,CSVYRGTDTQYF
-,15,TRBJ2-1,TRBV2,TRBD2,TGTGCCAGCAGTCTTAGCGGGGGGACAAACAATGAGCAGTTCTTC,CASSLSGGTNNEQFF
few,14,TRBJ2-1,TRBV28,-,TGTGCCAGCAGTTCCCTACCCGCATCCAATGAGCAGTTCTTC,CASSSLPASNEQFF
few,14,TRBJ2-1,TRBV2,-,TGTGCCAGCAGTGTAGGTAGCGGATACAATGAGCAGTTCTTC,CASSVGSGYNEQFF
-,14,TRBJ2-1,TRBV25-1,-,TGTGCCAGCACGGGTCGACTCTCCTACAATGAGCAGTTCTTC,CASTGRLSYNEQFF
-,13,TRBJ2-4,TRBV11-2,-,TGTGCCAGCAGCTTAGGTGCGGGGTGGGTACAGTACTTC,CASSLGAGWVQYF
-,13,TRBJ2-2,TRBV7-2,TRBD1,TGTGCCAGGAAGACAGGGGCCACCGGGGAGCTGTTTTTT,CARKTGATGELFF
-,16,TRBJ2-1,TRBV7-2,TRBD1,TGTGCCAGCAGCTTAGCGGGACAGCAACGCTACAATGAGCAGTTCTTC,CASSLAGQQRYNEQFF
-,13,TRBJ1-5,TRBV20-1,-,TGCAGTGCCTCCCTGGACATACTCGGGCCCCAGCATTTT,CSASLDILGPQHF
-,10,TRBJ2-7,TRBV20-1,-,TGCAGTGCTCTTGGCTACGAGCAGTACTTC,CSALGYEQYF
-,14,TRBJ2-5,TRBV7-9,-,TGTGCCAGCAGCTATGGCGGGGATCAAGAGACCCAGTACTTC,CASSYGGDQETQYF
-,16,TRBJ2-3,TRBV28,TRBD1,TGTGCCAGCAGCGGGGGAACAGGGGGTTACACAGATACGCAGTATTTT,CASSGGTGGYTDTQYF
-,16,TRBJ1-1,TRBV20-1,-,TGCAGTGCCCGAACGGTAAACAGGCTGTGGAACACTGAAGCTTTCTTT,CSARTVNRLWNTEAFF
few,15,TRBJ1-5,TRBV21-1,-,TGTGCCAGCATCGAGTCCAGGGGAACCAATCAGCCCCAGCATTTT,CASIESRGTNQPQHF
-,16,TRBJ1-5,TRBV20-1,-,TGCAGTGCTAGAGATGGGCAGGGCGGAGGCAATCAGCCCCAGCATTTT,CSARDGQGGGNQPQHF
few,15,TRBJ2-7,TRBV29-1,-,TGCAGCGTTGAAGTTGCGAGGATCAACTCCTACGAGCAGTACTTC,CSVEVARINSYEQYF
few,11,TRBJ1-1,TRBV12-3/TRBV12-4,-,TGTGCCAGCAGCTATACACCTGAAGCTTTCTTT,CASSYTPEAFF
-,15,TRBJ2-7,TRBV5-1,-,TGCGCCAGCAGCCCGGAAGGGGTCACGACCTACGAGCAGTACTTC,CASSPEGVTTYEQYF